Presented here are 31 T cell receptor beta chains from one specimen sequenced in a study of T cell changes during pregnancy in multiple sclerosis. Assay: immunoSEQ multiplex PCR; the TCRdb copy retains only in-frame clones and omits some. The data hold under 50,000 clones, with more than 85% observed a single time. Sample: CD8+ T cells from peripheral blood mononuclear cells, taken in the second trimester of pregnancy. These receptors were taken from a female donor with multiple sclerosis, enrolled in a pregnancy study.

This rearrangement joins TRBV5-6 to TRBJ2-1, with D tentatively TRBD2 (6 bases). Germline lookup yields CDR1 SGHDT and CDR2 YYEEEE. CDR3 size: 17 residues. The V gene lost 2 bases and the J gene lost 5 bases, with 20 bases spanning the gap. The CDR3 DNA follows: TGTGCCAGCAGCTTTCCGTCGGGGGAATCCCTAAACAATGAGCAGTTCTTC. This codes for CASSFPSGESLNNEQFF.

This chain connects TRBV4-1 to TRBJ1-1; a possible D gene is TRBD1 (6 bases). Between the trimmed V and J ends, which lost 2 bases and 6 bases, there was a span of 13 bases. Germline CDR1 MGHRA, CDR2 YSYEKL. This CDR3 has 14 residues. The CDR3 reads CASSQYQGIAEAFF. Written as DNA, the CDR3 is TGCGCCAGCAGCCAATACCAGGGGATCGCTGAAGCTTTCTTT.

The rearrangement uses TRBV9 and TRBJ2-3, with TRBD2 matching over 10 bases. The germline V gene encodes CDR1 SGDLS and CDR2 YYNGEE. With V trimmed by 3 bases and J by 5 bases, 6 bases remained unmatched. CDR3 length: 15 amino acids. The chain's CDR3 is CASSASGGALDTQYF. The CDR3 DNA reads TGTGCCAGCAGCGCGAGCGGGGGGGCCTTAGATACGCAGTATTTT.

In nucleotides, the CDR3 is TGTGCCACCCGACAGGGGTTGGCTTTCTTT. This codes for CATRQGLAFF. V is TRBV6-1 and J is TRBJ1-1; 8 bases line up with TRBD1. The germline gives CDR1 MNHNS, CDR2 SASEGT. The V gene end was trimmed by 10 bases and the J gene end by 11 bases; junction bases not matched to a gene: 6. This CDR3 is built from 10 residues.

The genes are TRBV7-9 and TRBJ2-1; D is uncertain. Germline CDR1 SEHNR, CDR2 FQNEAQ (reference sequence). The CDR3 runs 15 residues. The V end was cut by 6 bases, the J end by 1 base, with 13 bases between. The CDR3 loop is CASSSETASYNEQFF. The DNA for the CDR3 is TGTGCCAGCAGTTCCGAGACTGCATCCTACAATGAGCAGTTCTTC.

The V call is TRBV15, the J call TRBJ1-6; TRBD1 agrees at 10 bases. The trim removed 8 bases at V and 8 bases at J, leaving 6 bases unmatched. This CDR3 region has 14 residues. From germline, CDR1 is LNHNV and CDR2 YYDKDF (reference sequence). The CDR3 sequence is CATAPGQGHSPLHF. The CDR3 nucleotides read TGTGCCACCGCCCCGGGACAGGGGCATTCACCCCTCCACTTT.

This rearrangement joins TRBV2 to TRBJ2-7; 7 bases fit TRBD1. CDR3 length: 14 amino acids. J was trimmed by 0 bases and V by 6 bases; bases with no gene match: 5. Germline assignment: CDR1 SNHLY and CDR2 FYNNEI. In DNA form, the CDR3 reads TGTGCCAGCAGCCACCGGGACAGCTCCTACGAGCAGTACTTC. It yields the protein CASSHRDSSYEQYF. The full variable domain, with the rest looked up from reference TRBV2 and TRBJ2-7, is EPEVTQTPSHQVTQMGQEVILRCVPISNHLYFYWYRQILGQKVEFLVSFYNNEISEKSEIFDDQFSVERPDGSNFTLKIRSTKLEDSAMYFCASSHRDSSYEQYFGPGTRLTVT.

The chain links TRBV9 to TRBJ1-6, with D unclear. Trimming shortened V by 2 bases and J by 7 bases, and 10 bases separated the two germline ends. CDR3 length: 14 amino acids. Germline-derived CDR1 and CDR2 are SGDLS and YYNGEE. CDR3: CASSVREGNSPLHF. CDR3 nucleotide sequence: TGTGCCAGCAGCGTCCGGGAGGGAAATTCACCCCTCCACTTT.

The V gene is TRBV5-8, the J gene TRBJ1-2, with 7 bases that match TRBD1. After removal of 4 bases from V and 6 bases from J, the junction contained 6 bases not matched to a gene. CDR1 and CDR2 from the germline V gene are SGHTS and YDEGEE. The CDR3 contains 13 residues. This CDR3 is CASSLLTGDGYTF. The CDR3 coding sequence is TGTGCCAGCAGCCTATTAACAGGGGATGGCTACACCTTC.

The chain links TRBV5-5 to TRBJ2-1; D is perhaps TRBD1 (5 bases). The CDR3 loop spans 15 amino acids. Trimming removed 0 bases at V and 0 bases at J, with 7 bases between. Per the germline V gene, CDR1 is SGHKS and CDR2 is YYEKEE (reference sequence). In nucleotides, the CDR3 is TGTGCCAGCAGCTTGGGACAGAGCTCCTACAATGAGCAGTTCTTC. Translated: CASSLGQSSYNEQFF.

The CDR3 spells CASSLVQAAIEAFF. The CDR3 DNA follows: TGTGCCAGCAGCTTAGTCCAAGCCGCTATCGAAGCTTTCTTT. The V gene is TRBV7-2, the J gene TRBJ1-1; no firm D call. Germline CDR1 SGHTA, CDR2 FQGNSA. This CDR3 is built from 14 residues. Trimming left V 1 base short and J 8 bases short, with 14 bases between.

The V and J genes are TRBV12-5 and TRBJ2-5; D possibly corresponds to TRBD2 (6 bases). Per germline, CDR1 LGHNT and CDR2 FRNRAP. V lost 3 bases to trimming and J lost 5 bases, with 7 bases between them. The CDR3 covers 12 residues. This chain's CDR3 is CASGLGGETQYF. CDR3 nucleotides: TGTGCTAGTGGTTTAGGAGGGGAGACCCAGTACTTC.

The chain recombines TRBV29-1 with TRBJ1-2; 7 bases agree with TRBD1. The CDR3 is made up of 17 amino acids. Germline V gene data show CDR1 as SQVTM and CDR2 as ANQGSEA. V dropped 7 bases and J dropped 0; count of bases not matched to a gene: 17. The CDR3 sequence: CSADLYSDRVANYGYTF. The CDR3 bases are TGCAGCGCCGATCTTTATTCCGACAGGGTAGCTAACTATGGCTACACCTTC.

This clone was seen a single time. The chain employs TRBV9 and TRBJ2-3, with unresolved D. CDR1 and CDR2 (germline): SGDLS, YYNGEE. The CDR3 consists of 16 residues. The V and J ends lost 4 bases and 2 bases respectively, with 17 bases between them. The CDR3 nucleotides are TGTGCCAGCAGCCCCCTGGAGTCGGAGTTCACAGATACGCAGTATTTT. It is translated as CASSPLESEFTDTQYF.

CDR3 sequence: CASSFGVFYEQYF. The CDR3 coding sequence is TGTGCCAGCAGTTTCGGGGTGTTCTACGAGCAGTACTTC. The chain couples TRBV27 to TRBJ2-7, with a tentative D call TRBD2 (5 bases). This CDR3 spans 13 amino acids. Trimming removed 3 bases from V and 3 bases from J, with 9 bases in between. Germline V gene data show CDR1 as MNHEY and CDR2 as SMNVEV (reference sequence).

The chain employs TRBV7-3 and TRBJ2-2; 12 nucleotides agree with TRBD2. The V and J ends lost 3 bases and 9 bases, in that order; junction bases with no gene match: 5. The germline gives CDR1 SGHTA, CDR2 FQGTGA. The CDR3 is made up of 15 amino acids. For the CDR3, the DNA is TGTGCCAGCAGCTTGACTAGCGGGGGTAGGAGGGAGCTGTTTTTT. Translated: CASSLTSGGRRELFF.

The genes are TRBV29-1 and TRBJ1-2; 8 bases line up with TRBD1. V was pared by 0 bases and J by 8 bases, with 8 bases of the junction left unmatched. Germline V gene sequence: CDR1 SQVTM, CDR2 ANQGSEA. This CDR3 contains 14 residues. Here the CDR3 reads CSVEEDRVYGGYTF. CDR3 coding DNA: TGCAGCGTTGAAGAGGACAGGGTGTACGGAGGCTACACCTTC.

The chain links TRBV6-5 to TRBJ2-6; D gene unclear. The CDR3 sequence is 15 residues long. CDR1 is MNHEY, CDR2 SVGAGI, per germline. Between the trimmed V and J ends, which lost 4 bases and 0 bases, there was a span of 7 bases. CDR3 bases: TGTGCCAGCAGTTGGCAGATCTCTGGGGCCAACGTCCTGACTTTC. This encodes CASSWQISGANVLTF.

V gene TRBV4-3 combines with J gene TRBJ2-7, with TRBD1 matching 10 bases. Germline trimming cut 0 bases from V and 4 bases from J; bases unmatched to any gene: 6. The CDR3 contains 16 residues. Germline values: CDR1 LGHNA, CDR2 YSLEER. CDR3 nucleotides: TGCGCCAGCAGCCAAGATCCGGGACAGGGGAAGTACGAGCAGTACTTC. Residues: CASSQDPGQGKYEQYF.

The chain has TRBV28 and TRBJ1-2; no firm D call. With 3 bases removed from V and 6 bases from J, the gap between germline ends came to 23 bases. Germline-derived CDR1 and CDR2 are MDHEN and SYDVKM. The CDR3 has 17 residues. The CDR3, as DNA: TGTGCCAGCAGTTTCGCTCCAGGAAATGCATTTACTCATGGCTACACCTTC. Translated, it gives CASSFAPGNAFTHGYTF.

This clone was recorded once. V is TRBV28 and J is TRBJ1-1, with D unclear. CDR1 and CDR2 from the germline V gene are MDHEN and SYDVKM. The CDR3 is made up of 10 amino acids. The V gene lost 7 bases and the J gene lost 11 bases, with 11 bases spanning the gap. For the CDR3, the DNA is TGTGCCAGCATGAAAAGGCGGGCTTTCTTT. Translated: CASMKRRAFF.

CDR3 DNA sequence: TGTGCCAGCAGTTCAGAGGGACAGGGTGTAAATGAGCAGTTCTTC. It translates to CASSSEGQGVNEQFF. The chain employs TRBV7-8 and TRBJ2-1; the match to TRBD1 covers 9 bases. The CDR3 loop spans 15 amino acids. J was trimmed by 7 bases and V by 6 bases; bases with no gene match: 10. Germline CDR1 SGHVS, CDR2 FQNEAQ.

J is TRBJ2-2 and V is TRBV4-3; TRBD1 might be the D (6 bases). The germline CDR1 and CDR2 sequences are LGHNA and YSLEER. The CDR3 is 18 residues long. V gave up 5 bases and J gave up 5 bases, with 24 bases separating them. CDR3 nucleotides: TGCGCCAGCAGCGGGGGCATTAGGGCAGGGACCGCGACCGGGGAGCTGTTTTTT. Its protein product is CASSGGIRAGTATGELFF.

The chain recombines TRBV21-1 with TRBJ2-7; TRBD1, the D gene given by the table, was not confirmed from the DNA. TRBV21-1 is shown as a pseudogene. The CDR3 covers 14 residues. The chain's CDR3 is CASSFPGQGYEQYF. The CDR3 nucleotides are TGTGCCAGCTCCTTCCCGGGACAGGGATACGAGCAGTACTTC.

The chain links TRBV7-6 to TRBJ2-1; 8 nucleotides align to TRBD1. Trimming removed 0 bases from V and 9 bases from J; junction bases left unmatched: 7. The CDR3 is 15 residues long. In germline, CDR1 is SGHVS, CDR2 FNYEAQ. CDR3 DNA: TGTGCCAGCAGCTTAGCGGTGGCAGGGGGCGGTGAGCAGTTCTTC. Protein: CASSLAVAGGGEQFF. Filled out from reference TRBV7-6 and TRBJ2-1, the complete variable domain reads GAGVSQSPRYKVTKRGQDVALRCDPISGHVSLYWYRQALGQGPEFLTYFNYEAQQDKSGLPNDRFSAERPEGSISTLTIQRTEQRDSAMYRCASSLAVAGGGEQFFGPGTRLTVL.

The J gene is TRBJ2-7, the V gene TRBV7-3; weak D call: TRBD2 (5 bases). The CDR3 length is 13 residues. The V gene's germline CDR1 is SGHTA and CDR2 FQGTGA. The V end lost 2 bases, the J end lost 4 bases, and 9 bases lay between the germline ends. CDR3 coding DNA: TGTGCCAGCAGCTTATACGGGGAGTACGAGCAGTACTTC. Protein: CASSLYGEYEQYF. Combining the CDR3 with reference TRBV7-3 and TRBJ2-7 gives the whole variable domain GAGVSQTPSNKVTEKGKYVELRCDPISGHTALYWYRQSLGQGPEFLIYFQGTGAADDSGLPNDRFFAVRPEGSVSTLKIQRTERGDSAVYLCASSLYGEYEQYFGPGTRLTVT.

This rearrangement joins TRBV6-5 to TRBJ2-5, with a tentative D call TRBD1 (5 bases). The CDR3 extends over 11 amino acids. Germline V CDR1 and CDR2: MNHEY, SVGAGI. V was clipped by 7 bases and J by 14 bases, with 17 bases between them. The CDR3: CASMGPRLIYF. CDR3 in DNA: TGTGCCAGCATGGGGCCCCGCCTGATTTACTTC.

The CDR3 protein is CASSPDRGYEQYF. The CDR3 nucleotides are TGTGCCAGCAGCCCTGACAGGGGCTACGAGCAGTACTTC. The chain joins TRBV13 to TRBJ2-7; 8 nucleotides match TRBD1. Germline loops: CDR1 PRHDT, CDR2 FYEKMQ (reference sequence). Unmatched junction bases numbered 3, after V lost 5 bases and J lost 3 bases. This CDR3 is built from 13 residues. Complete variable domain (other parts from reference TRBV13 and TRBJ2-7): AAGVIQSPRHLIKEKRETATLKCYPIPRHDTVYWYQQGPGQDPQFLISFYEKMQSDKGSIPDRFSAQQFSDYHSELNMSSLELGDSALYFCASSPDRGYEQYFGPGTRLTVT.

This chain links TRBV11-2 with TRBJ2-1, with D uncertain. Germline CDR1 and CDR2: SGHAT and FQNNGV. This CDR3 contains 12 residues. The ends were cut back, 4 bases at V and 7 bases at J, with 8 bases in the middle. In nucleotides, the CDR3 is TGTGCCAGCAGCTCAGGCGTTAATGAGCAGTTCTTC. Translated: CASSSGVNEQFF.

The J gene is TRBJ2-3, the V gene TRBV19; D perhaps matches TRBD1 (5 bases). Deletions cut 7 bases from V and 4 bases from J, with 9 bases between. Germline-derived CDR1 and CDR2 are LNHDA and SQIVND (reference sequence). The CDR3 totals 12 residues. The CDR3 loop is CASTQGADTQYF. CDR3 nucleotide sequence: TGTGCCAGTACCCAGGGCGCAGATACGCAGTATTTT.

V gene TRBV7-6 combines with J gene TRBJ2-1, with TRBD2 matching 11 bases. This CDR3 region has 15 residues. Trimming took 2 bases from V and 6 from J; bases not matched to a gene: 3. Germline CDR1 and CDR2: SGHVS and FNYEAQ. The CDR3 bases are TGTGCCAGCAGCTTACTAGCGGGGGGTTCCAATGAGCAGTTCTTC. Translated, it gives CASSLLAGGSNEQFF.